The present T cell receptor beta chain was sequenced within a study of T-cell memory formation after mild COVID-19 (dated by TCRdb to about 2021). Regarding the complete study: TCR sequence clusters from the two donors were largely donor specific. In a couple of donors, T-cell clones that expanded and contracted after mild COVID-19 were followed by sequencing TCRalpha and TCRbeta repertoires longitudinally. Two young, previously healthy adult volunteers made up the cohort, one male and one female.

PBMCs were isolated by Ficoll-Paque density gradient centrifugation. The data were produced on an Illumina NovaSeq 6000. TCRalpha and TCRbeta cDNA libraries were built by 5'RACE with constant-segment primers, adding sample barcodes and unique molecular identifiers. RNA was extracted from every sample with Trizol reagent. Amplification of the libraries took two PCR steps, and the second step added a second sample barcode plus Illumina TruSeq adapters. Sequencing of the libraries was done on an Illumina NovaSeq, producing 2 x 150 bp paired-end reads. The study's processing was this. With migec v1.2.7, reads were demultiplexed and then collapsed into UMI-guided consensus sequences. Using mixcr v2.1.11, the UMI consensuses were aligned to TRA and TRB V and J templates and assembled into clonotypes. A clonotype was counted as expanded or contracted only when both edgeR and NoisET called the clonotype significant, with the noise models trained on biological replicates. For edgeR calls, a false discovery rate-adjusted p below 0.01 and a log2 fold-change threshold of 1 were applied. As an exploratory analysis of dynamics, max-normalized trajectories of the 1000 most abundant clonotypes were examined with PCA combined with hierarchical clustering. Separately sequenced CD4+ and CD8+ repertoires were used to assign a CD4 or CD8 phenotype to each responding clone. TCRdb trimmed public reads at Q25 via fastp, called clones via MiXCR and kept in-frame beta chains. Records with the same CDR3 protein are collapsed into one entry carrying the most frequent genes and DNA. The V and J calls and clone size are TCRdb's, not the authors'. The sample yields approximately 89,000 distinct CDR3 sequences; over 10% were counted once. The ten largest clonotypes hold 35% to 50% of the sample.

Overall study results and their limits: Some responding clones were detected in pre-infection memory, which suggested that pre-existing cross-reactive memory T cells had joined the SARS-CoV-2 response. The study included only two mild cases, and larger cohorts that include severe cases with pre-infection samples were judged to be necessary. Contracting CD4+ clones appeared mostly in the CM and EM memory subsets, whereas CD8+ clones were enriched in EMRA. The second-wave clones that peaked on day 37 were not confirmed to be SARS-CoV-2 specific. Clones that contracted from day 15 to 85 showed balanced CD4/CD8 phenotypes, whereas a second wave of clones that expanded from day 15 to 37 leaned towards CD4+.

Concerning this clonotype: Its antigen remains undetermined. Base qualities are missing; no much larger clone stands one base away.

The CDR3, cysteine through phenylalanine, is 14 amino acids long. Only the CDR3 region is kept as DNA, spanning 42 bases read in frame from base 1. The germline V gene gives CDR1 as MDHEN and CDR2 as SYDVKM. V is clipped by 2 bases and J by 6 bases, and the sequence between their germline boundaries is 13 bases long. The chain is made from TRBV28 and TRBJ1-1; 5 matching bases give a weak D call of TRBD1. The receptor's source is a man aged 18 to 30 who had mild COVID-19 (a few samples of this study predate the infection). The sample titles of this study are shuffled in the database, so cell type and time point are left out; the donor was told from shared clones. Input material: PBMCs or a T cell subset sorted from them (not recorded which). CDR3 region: CASSLGQGWAEAFF. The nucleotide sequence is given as TGTGCCAGCAGTTTAGGGCAGGGTTGGGCTGAAGCTTTCTTT.